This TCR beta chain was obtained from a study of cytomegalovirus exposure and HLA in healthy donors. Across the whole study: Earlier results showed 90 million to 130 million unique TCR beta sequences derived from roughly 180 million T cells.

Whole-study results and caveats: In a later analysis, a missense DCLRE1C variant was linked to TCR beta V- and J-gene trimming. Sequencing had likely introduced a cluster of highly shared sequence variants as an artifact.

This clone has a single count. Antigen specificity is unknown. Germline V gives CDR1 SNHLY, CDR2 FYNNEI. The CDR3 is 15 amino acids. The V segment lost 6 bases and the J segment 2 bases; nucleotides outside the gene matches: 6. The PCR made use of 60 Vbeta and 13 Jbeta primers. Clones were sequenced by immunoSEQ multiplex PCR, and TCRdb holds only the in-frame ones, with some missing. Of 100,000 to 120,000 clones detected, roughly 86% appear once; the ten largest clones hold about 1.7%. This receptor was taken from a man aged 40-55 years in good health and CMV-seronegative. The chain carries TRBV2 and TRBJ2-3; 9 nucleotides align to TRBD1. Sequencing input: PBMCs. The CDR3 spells CASRYRGLNTDTQYF. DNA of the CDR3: TGTGCCAGCAGGTACAGGGGGCTAAACACAGATACGCAGTATTTT.